This T cell receptor (beta chain) is drawn from a study of T cells in Graves' hyperthyroidism and ophthalmopathy. The study, taken as a whole, reports: Prediction of ophthalmopathy progression came a median roughly 6.6 months pre-onset.

It was RNA transcripts that yielded the amplified TCR beta CDR3 regions. TCR CDR3 underwent first-round RT-PCR with the HTBI primer set. Via MiXCR, TCRdb re-called the multiplex PCR reads, giving one row per CDR3 protein. The table shows under 300,000 distinct CDR3 sequences, with about an eighth occurring only once. From germline, CDR1 is MNHNS and CDR2 SASEGT. There are 13 residues in the CDR3. Trimming took off 1 base at V and 3 bases at J, with 6 bases between the two ends. The sample holds a few counts of this clonotype. Its antigen is currently unknown. This sequence originates from a woman in her thirties with Graves' hyperthyroidism that later progressed to Graves' ophthalmopathy. The rearrangement links TRBV6-1 to TRBJ1-2; D is ambiguous. The sample was blood. CDR3 DNA: TGTGCCAGCAGTGAAGGGGTTTACTATGGCTACACCTTC. Amino acid sequence: CASSEGVYYGYTF.